This T cell receptor (beta chain) derives from a study of blood T cell repertoires in COVID-19. Study context: Acute-phase and convalescent COVID-19 samples originated in the United States, Italy and Spain. The cDNA or gDNA used as material had been derived from T cells, B-cell-depleted T cells, or PBMCs.

This CDR3 spans 13 amino acids. From germline, CDR1 is MNHNY and CDR2 SVGAGI (reference sequence). V gave up 6 bases and J gave up 6 bases, with 14 bases separating them. Using immunoSEQ multiplex PCR, the repertoire was profiled, and TCRdb retains in-frame clones only, with some absent. The repertoire holds about 350,000 clones, with 88% as singletons. Participant-reported clinical history was the basis for cohort assignment. This clonotype was obtained from a woman aged 25-40 years who had been exposed to COVID-19. The genes are TRBV6-6 and TRBJ1-1; possible D gene TRBD1, 5 bases. Sequenced sample: PBMCs or T cells enriched from blood (not recorded which). CDR3 sequence: CASSPREVAEAFF. The DNA for the CDR3 is TGTGCCAGCAGCCCCAGGGAGGTCGCTGAAGCTTTCTTT.